Below, one TCR beta chain is given with its context. The antigen is not known. What was sequenced were expressed TCRB transcripts, since all of the isolated RNA had been reverse transcribed. Data came from immunoSEQ multiplex PCR; TCRdb stores just in-frame clones and leaves some out. Among some 410,000 clones, over 11% were seen once, and the ten largest hold roughly 0.033%. These data originate in a study of beta chain features in type 1 diabetes. The wider study: All samples combined gave 95 million to 130 million sorted cells for examination.

The CDR3 totals 16 residues. V lost 4 bases and J 0 bases, leaving 17 bases between the germline ends. CDR1 is SGHNT and CDR2 is YYREEE in the germline V gene (reference sequence). Populations obtained by sorting all exceeded 98% purity. Notes on the study in general: Any HLA effect on TCRB rearrangement was left unresolved by small sub-analyses. More deletions and fewer insertions at VDJ junctions were seen in type 1 diabetes patients.

Material for sequencing was naive CD4+ T cells from blood. The sequence was obtained from a man aged 30 to 45 in good health. The chain links TRBV5-4 to TRBJ2-7; maybe TRBD2 (7 bases). For the CDR3, the DNA is TGTGCCAGCAGCCCAACCGCGGGGGCCGGCTCCTACGAGCAGTACTTC. This sequence encodes CASSPTAGAGSYEQYF.